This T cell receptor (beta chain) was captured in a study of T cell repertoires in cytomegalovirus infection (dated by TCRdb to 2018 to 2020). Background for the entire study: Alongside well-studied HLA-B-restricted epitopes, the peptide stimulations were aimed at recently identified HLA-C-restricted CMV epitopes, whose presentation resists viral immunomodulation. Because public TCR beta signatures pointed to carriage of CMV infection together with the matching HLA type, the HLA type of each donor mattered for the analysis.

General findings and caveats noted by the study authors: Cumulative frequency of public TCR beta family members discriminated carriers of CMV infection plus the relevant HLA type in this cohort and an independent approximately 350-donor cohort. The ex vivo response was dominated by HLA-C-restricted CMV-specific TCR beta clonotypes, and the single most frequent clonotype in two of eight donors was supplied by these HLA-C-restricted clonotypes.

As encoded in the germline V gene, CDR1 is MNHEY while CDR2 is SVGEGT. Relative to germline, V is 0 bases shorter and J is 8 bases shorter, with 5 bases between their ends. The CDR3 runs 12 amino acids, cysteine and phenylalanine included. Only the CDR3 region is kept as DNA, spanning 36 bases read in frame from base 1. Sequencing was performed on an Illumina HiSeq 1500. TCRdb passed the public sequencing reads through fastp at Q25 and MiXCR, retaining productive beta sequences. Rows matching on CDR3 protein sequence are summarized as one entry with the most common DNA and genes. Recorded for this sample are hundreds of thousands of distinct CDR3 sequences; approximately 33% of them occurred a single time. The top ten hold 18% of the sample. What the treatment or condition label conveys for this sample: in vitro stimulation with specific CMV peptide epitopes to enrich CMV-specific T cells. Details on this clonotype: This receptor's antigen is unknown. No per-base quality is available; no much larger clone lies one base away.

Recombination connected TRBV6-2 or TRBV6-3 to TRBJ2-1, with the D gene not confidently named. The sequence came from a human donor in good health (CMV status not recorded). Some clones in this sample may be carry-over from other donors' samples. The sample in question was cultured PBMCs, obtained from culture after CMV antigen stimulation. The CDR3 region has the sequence CASSYSNHEQFF. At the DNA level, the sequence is TGTGCCAGCAGTTACTCGAACCATGAGCAGTTCTTC.